This T cell receptor (beta chain) appears in the sequencing data of a study of shared clonotypes between healthy human individuals (dated by TCRdb to the early 2020s). Background for the entire study: The cohort comprised a couple of women and a few men aged 18 to 49 years. Per donor, three plates each were used for CD4 naive and CD4 memory, two for CD8 naive, and one for CD8 memory. The study deeply sequenced blood TCR repertoires of about 5 healthy adults to estimate repertoire size and the extent of clonotype sharing between individuals. To increase sequencing depth and limit assay-specific biases, TCR repertoire library preparation and sequencing were carried out by different laboratories using diverse techniques. Leukapheresis yielded between about 0.85 and 10 billion PBMCs per donor.

Healthy HIV-negative adults with no recently reported acute infections or vaccinations were included as donors. All donors were Caucasian adults living in Nashville, Tennessee, USA. CD4+ T cells were enriched by magnetic negative selection; naive cells were then positively selected on CD45RA, and the negative fraction formed the memory subset. After blood collection by leukapheresis, PBMCs were isolated using Ficoll-Histopaque density gradient centrifugation and then cryopreserved in the vapor phase of liquid nitrogen. Purity and quantity of every magnetically sorted T cell population were checked by analytical flow cytometry. From each sorted fraction, genomic DNA was isolated and quantified by UV absorbance on a Nanodrop 2000c. With regard to this clone: There is no known antigen for this receptor. No base quality values were provided; no much bigger clone lies one nucleotide off.

Here is what the overall study found, with its caveats: Naive subsets generally had larger estimated clonotype richness than memory subsets. Pairwise subsampling indicated that sequencing depth was expected to affect the degree of clonotype sharing among donors. Because the study included a small number of donors, the genetic and exposure-history diversity represented was limited. Sampling was restricted to blood, and TCR repertoires in tissues likely differ from the TCR repertoires found in blood. Compared with non-shared clonotypes, the clonotypes found in all four sorted-subset donors had higher generation probabilities. Incomplete sequencing was indicated by rarefaction of sorted-subset datasets, despite the large sequencing depth. When a few donors were compared, the shared fraction of clonotypes was approximately 5% for naive CD4, more than 3% for naive CD8, roughly 2.5% for memory CD4, and approximately 0.4% for memory CD8.

The germline V gene supplies CDR1 SGDLS and CDR2 YYNGEE. From the cysteine up to the phenylalanine, the CDR3 has a length of 15 residues. The only DNA kept is the CDR3, 45 bases in frame from the first base. Cut back by 0 bases and 5 bases, the V and J ends lie 13 bases apart. Using the deep immunoSEQ assay, multiplex PCR amplified TCR CDR3 regions from genomic DNA. Genomic DNA extracted from each cell subset was distributed evenly over all wells of several immunoSEQ 96-well plates, and each plate served as one replicate. Each replicate PCR for sorted subsets received about 0.2 ug genomic DNA, equal to about 30,000 T cell genomes. Purified libraries were measured with a Qubit 3.0 fluorometer, size-checked on a Bioanalyzer 2100, and measured again with the KAPA Library Quantification kit. Each immunoSEQ 96-well plate was sequenced on its own single-read 150-cycle Illumina NextSeq 550 flow cell. As for the original processing: Because the immunoSEQ output included only junctional sequences and no quality scores, the filtering could not be the same as the filtering used for full-length reads. To assign V/J genes and CDR3, sequences were annotated using PyIR, a Python wrapper for IgBLAST v1.9, with IMGT germline references. Any read was removed if the V/J assignment was weak (E-value above 1e-6), the CDR3 was missing, or the read contained stop codons, out-of-frame junctions, or ambiguous translated residues. V3J clonotypes were defined by identical inferred V gene, J gene, and CDR3 amino acid sequence. Percentage overlap between repertoires was computed as shared unique clonotypes divided by the size of the smaller repertoire. Three approaches were used to assess repertoire richness: RTK rarefaction, the Chao1 estimator, and Recon v2.1 estimates of unobserved clonotypes. Generation probabilities were computed with OLGA for all TCRbeta clonotypes obtained by the gDNA method from a few donors. TCRdb stores this immuneACCESS table with in-frame sequences only. Part of the clones is absent; in the studies checked, under half of the shortfall reflects unresolved V genes, and no reason is known for the rest. V, J and clone size were drawn from that table, and D and trimming were deduced from the DNA. The sample table lists 2.3 million or so clones, roughly 93% of them with a count of one. Roughly 0.36% of the sample belongs to the ten largest clones.

The clonotype comes from a young man in good health. Some clones in this sample may be carry-over from other donors' samples. Sequenced sample: naive CD4+ T cells from PBMCs. The label giving this sample's cell subset or site can be read as: CD45RA+ positively selected. The rearranged segments are TRBV9 and TRBJ2-3; the D gene lacks a confident call. Here the CDR3 is given as CASSVERSRGDTQYF. The nucleotide sequence reads TGTGCCAGCAGCGTAGAACGGTCGCGCGGAGATACGCAGTATTTT.